This TCR beta chain was observed in a study of cytomegalovirus exposure and HLA in healthy donors. The V end lost 1 base, the J end lost 5 bases, and 8 bases lay between the germline ends. Germline V gene lookup returns CDR1 LNHDA and CDR2 SQIVND (reference sequence). The CDR3 spans 13 residues. Both 60 Vbeta primers and 13 Jbeta primers went into the PCR. Clones were sequenced by immunoSEQ multiplex PCR, and TCRdb holds only the in-frame ones, with some missing. The sample records 150,000 to 200,000 clones, roughly 80% being singletons. Specimen: PBMCs. The gene calls are TRBV19 and TRBJ1-2; a weak D match, TRBD1 (5 bases). The receptor's source is a male donor in good health and CMV-seronegative. The CDR3 sequence is CASSIAGYYGYTF. CDR3 DNA sequence: TGTGCCAGTAGTATAGCAGGGTATTATGGCTACACCTTC.